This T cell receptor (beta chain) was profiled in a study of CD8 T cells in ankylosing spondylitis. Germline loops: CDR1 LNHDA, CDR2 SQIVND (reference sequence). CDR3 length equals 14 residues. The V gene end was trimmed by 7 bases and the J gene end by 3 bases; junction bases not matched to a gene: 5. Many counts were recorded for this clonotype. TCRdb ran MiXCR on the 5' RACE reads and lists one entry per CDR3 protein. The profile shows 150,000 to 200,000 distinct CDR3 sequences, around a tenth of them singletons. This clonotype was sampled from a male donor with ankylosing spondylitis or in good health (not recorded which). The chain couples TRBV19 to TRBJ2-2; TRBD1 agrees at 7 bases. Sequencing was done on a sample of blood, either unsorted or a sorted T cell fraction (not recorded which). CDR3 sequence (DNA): TGTGCCAGTACCCCAGGGGGTGACACCGGGGAGCTGTTTTTT. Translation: CASTPGGDTGELFF.